This TCR beta chain was sequenced in a study of T cells in Graves' hyperthyroidism and ophthalmopathy. Amplification yielded TCR beta CDR3 regions, with RNA transcripts as the source. Using the HTBI primer set, a first-round RT-PCR was run on the TCR CDR3. TCRdb re-called the multiplex PCR reads with MiXCR, one entry per CDR3 protein. The sample has around 500,000 distinct CDR3 sequences; around 13% are singletons. This clonotype was seen many times. Patients showing uncontrolled infection, other autoimmune disease, pregnancy or lactation were ineligible. The TCR was taken from a woman in her forties with Graves' hyperthyroidism. Sequencing was carried out using blood.

CDR3 sequence (DNA): TGTGCCAGCAGCTTAGCGACAGGGGGCGGCGAGCAGTACTTC. This encodes CASSLATGGGEQYF. The chain links TRBV7-2 to TRBJ2-7; 10 bases agree with TRBD1. The CDR3 consists of 14 residues. The V and J ends lost 0 bases and 6 bases, in that order; junction bases with no gene match: 2. Germline values: CDR1 SGHTA, CDR2 FQGNSA.